This passage covers 23 T cell receptor beta chains from one sample sequenced in a study of T cell responses to AZD1222 COVID-19 vaccine. The method was immunoSEQ multiplex PCR; TCRdb's version includes in-frame clones alone and lacks a portion of them. The sample has about 140,000 clones, roughly 89% seen once. This specimen was peripheral blood, taken on day 0 of AZD1222 vaccination. The receptors were sampled from an adult in good health.

The chain uses TRBV5-1 and TRBJ2-7; D remains unclear. Trimming pared 0 bases from V and 2 bases from J, leaving 9 bases between. Per germline, CDR1 SGHRS and CDR2 YFSETQ. The CDR3 spans 14 residues. The CDR3 DNA follows: TGCGCCAGCAGCTTGGGGGCCAGTCCCTACGAGCAGTACTTC. As protein: CASSLGASPYEQYF.

V is TRBV27 and J is TRBJ2-3; unclear D gene. Germline V lookup: CDR1 MNHEY, CDR2 SMNVEV (reference sequence). This CDR3 is built from 14 residues. V lost 5 bases, J lost 6 bases, and 15 bases lay in between. CDR3 protein: CASSLTKASDTQYF. CDR3 DNA: TGTGCCAGCAGTCTCACCAAGGCTTCTGATACGCAGTATTTT.

The genes are TRBV11-2 and TRBJ2-1; 8 bases fit TRBD2. Per the germline V gene, CDR1 is SGHAT and CDR2 is FQNNGV. The V segment lost 1 base and the J segment 6 bases; nucleotides outside the gene matches: 5. This CDR3 is built from 15 residues. The CDR3 bases are TGTGCCAGCAGCTTAGGTGCCAGCGGGGGCAATGAGCAGTTCTTC. Protein sequence: CASSLGASGGNEQFF.

The rearrangement joins TRBV29-1 to TRBJ2-7; TRBD2 might be the D (6 bases). V shed 0 bases and J shed 7 bases, with 13 bases lying between them. The germline CDR1 and CDR2 sequences are SQVTM and ANQGSEA. The CDR3 extends over 13 amino acids. The CDR3 DNA sequence: TGCAGCGTTGAAGATCCAAGCGGAGGGGAGCAGTACTTC. Its protein product is CSVEDPSGGEQYF.

This chain uses TRBV3-1 (or the pseudogene TRBV3-2) with TRBJ2-1, with a weak D call TRBD2 (6 bases). The CDR3 covers 19 residues. Trimming stripped 0 bases from V and 4 bases from J, with 22 bases between. The V gene's germline CDR1 is LGHDT and CDR2 YNNKEL (reference sequence). CDR3 coding DNA: TGTGCCAGCAGCCAAGATCCCTTCGCGGGACGGGGGTTATACAATGAGCAGTTCTTC. Amino acids: CASSQDPFAGRGLYNEQFF.

The chain has TRBV6-1 and TRBJ2-7; 14 nucleotides line up with TRBD2. CDR3 length: 15 amino acids. V lost 3 bases to trimming and J lost 7 bases; unmatched junction nucleotides: 5. In germline, CDR1 is MNHNS, CDR2 SASEGT. DNA of the CDR3: TGTGCCAGCAGTGAGCCGGGACTAGCGGGAGTTGAGCAGTACTTC. It yields the protein CASSEPGLAGVEQYF.

The CDR3 loop reads CASSLEGVLAFF. The CDR3 DNA reads as TGTGCCAGCAGTTTAGAGGGGGTGTTAGCTTTCTTT. The J gene is TRBJ1-1, the V gene TRBV28, with D possibly TRBD1 on 6 matching bases. V was trimmed by 2 bases and J by 10 bases, leaving 11 bases between them. This CDR3 has 12 amino acids. Germline V gene lookup returns CDR1 MDHEN and CDR2 SYDVKM.

This clone was seen just once. Its ends do not fully match the called genes, so a read error is possible. The chain combines TRBV11-2 with TRBJ2-7; tentatively, D is TRBD2 (6 bases). CDR3 length: 17 residues. Germline CDR1 reads SGHAT; CDR2 reads FQNNGV. The CDR3 region is CASSSLRRGRENYEQCF. The CDR3 nucleotides are TGTGCCAGCAGTTCCCTCCGGCGGGGCCGTGAGAACTACGAGCAGTGCTTC.

This chain connects TRBV7-9 to TRBJ1-6; TRBD1 agrees at 9 bases. From germline, CDR1 is SEHNR and CDR2 FQNEAQ (reference sequence). CDR3 size: 17 residues. V was clipped by 5 bases and J by 1 base; unmatched bases: 6. As DNA, the CDR3 is TGTGCCAGCAGCGGCACAGGGGGCAGATCCTATAATTCACCCCTCCACTTT. Residues: CASSGTGGRSYNSPLHF.

CDR3 protein: CASSSVAGSPLHF. The CDR3 DNA follows: TGTGCCAGCAGCTCCGTAGCAGGATCACCCCTCCACTTT. The rearrangement joins TRBV7-3 to TRBJ1-6, with unresolved D. Germline assignment: CDR1 SGHTA and CDR2 FQGTGA. The CDR3 runs to 13 residues. Trimming removed 4 bases from V and 10 bases from J, with 11 bases in between.

The rearrangement links TRBV5-1 to TRBJ2-7, with 8 nucleotides matching TRBD1. The CDR3 totals 14 residues. V trimming: 4 bases; J trimming: 6 bases; junction bases outside the gene matches: 9. Germline V gene data show CDR1 as SGHRS and CDR2 as YFSETQ. This chain's CDR3 is CASSLIPRGPEQYF. The CDR3 DNA reads as TGCGCCAGCAGCCTCATCCCCAGGGGGCCCGAGCAGTACTTC.

V gene TRBV25-1 combines with J gene TRBJ2-3, with 7 bases identical to TRBD1. The J segment lost 4 bases and the V segment lost 3 bases, leaving 4 bases of the junction unmatched. The CDR3 runs 14 residues. CDR1 is MGHDK, CDR2 SYGVNS, per germline. The CDR3 nucleotides read TGTGCCAGCAGTGATTACAGGGGTGCAGATACGCAGTATTTT. Amino acid sequence: CASSDYRGADTQYF.

The chain joins TRBV5-1 to TRBJ1-1; TRBD1 matches at 7 bases. Looked up from germline, CDR1 is SGHRS and CDR2 is YFSETQ. V dropped 0 bases and J dropped 6; count of bases not matched to a gene: 8. This CDR3 is 15 amino acids long. CDR3 in amino acids: CASSLATDRVAEAFF. In DNA, the CDR3 is TGCGCCAGCAGCTTGGCCACCGACAGGGTCGCTGAAGCTTTCTTT.

In its sample, this clone was seen once. The rearrangement uses TRBV29-1 and TRBJ2-5; D is ambiguous. Germline CDR1 SQVTM, CDR2 ANQGSEA. The ends were cut back, 4 bases at V and 9 bases at J, with 24 bases in the middle. This CDR3 contains 15 residues. CDR3 loop: CSVVTKVHDPWAQYF. The CDR3 DNA reads as TGCAGCGTTGTAACAAAGGTTCATGACCCGTGGGCCCAGTACTTC.

The J gene is TRBJ2-7, the V gene TRBV2; D possibly corresponds to TRBD2 (6 bases). The V gene lost 2 bases and the J gene lost 3 bases, with 14 bases spanning the gap. The V gene's germline CDR1 is SNHLY and CDR2 FYNNEI. The CDR3 has 15 amino acids. CDR3 in DNA: TGTGCCAGCAGTGAACGCGGCGGGATACTCTACGAGCAGTACTTC. Translating it yields CASSERGGILYEQYF.

The rearrangement uses TRBV4-1 and TRBJ1-4; TRBD1 agrees at 7 bases. With 2 bases clipped from V and 6 bases from J, the junction kept 9 bases outside the gene matches. The germline V gene encodes CDR1 MGHRA and CDR2 YSYEKL. There are 16 residues in the CDR3. The CDR3 nucleotides are TGCGCCAGCAGCCAACCTGCTCGGGACAGATATGAAAAACTGTTTTTT. Translation gives CASSQPARDRYEKLFF.

This rearrangement joins TRBV28 to TRBJ2-7; 9 nucleotides line up with TRBD1. Germline CDR1 and CDR2: MDHEN and SYDVKM. The CDR3 is made up of 12 amino acids. With 5 bases clipped from V and 11 bases from J, the junction kept 7 bases outside the gene matches. The CDR3 loop is CASSPGQGLEYF. CDR3 nucleotides: TGTGCCAGCAGTCCGGGACAGGGTCTGGAGTACTTC. The full variable domain, completed using reference TRBV28 and TRBJ2-7, is DVKVTQSSRYLVKRTGEKVFLECVQDMDHENMFWYRQDPGLGLRLIYFSYDVKMKEKGDIPEGYSVSREKKERFSLILESASTNQTSMYLCASSPGQGLEYFGPGTRLTVT.

The rearrangement links TRBV5-1 to TRBJ2-7; a possible D gene is TRBD1 (7 bases). The V gene lost 5 bases and the J gene lost 2 bases, with 17 bases spanning the gap. The CDR3 covers 15 residues. Germline V gene sequence: CDR1 SGHRS, CDR2 YFSETQ. CDR3 loop: CASRWGDRDPYEQYF. DNA for the CDR3: TGCGCCAGCAGGTGGGGGGACAGAGACCCCTACGAGCAGTACTTC.

The rearrangement joins TRBV28 to TRBJ2-1; TRBD2 matches 9 bases. The CDR3 consists of 17 residues. Germline trimming cut 1 base from V and 7 bases from J; bases unmatched to any gene: 11. Looked up from germline, CDR1 is MDHEN and CDR2 is SYDVKM. CDR3: CASSLSALAGLRNEQFF. CDR3 nucleotide sequence: TGTGCCAGCAGTTTATCGGCACTAGCGGGCCTACGGAATGAGCAGTTCTTC. The full variable domain, in which reference TRBV28 and TRBJ2-1 provide the parts outside the CDR3, is DVKVTQSSRYLVKRTGEKVFLECVQDMDHENMFWYRQDPGLGLRLIYFSYDVKMKEKGDIPEGYSVSREKKERFSLILESASTNQTSMYLCASSLSALAGLRNEQFFGPGTRLTVL.

V usage is TRBV12-5 and J usage is TRBJ1-2, with D tentatively TRBD1 (5 bases). Germline V gene data show CDR1 as LGHNT and CDR2 as FRNRAP. V lost 5 bases and J 5 bases, leaving 24 bases between the germline ends. This CDR3 contains 17 residues. CDR3 protein: CASGPLGATSPPYGYTF. The CDR3 DNA sequence: TGTGCTAGTGGTCCCCTCGGGGCCACCAGTCCGCCTTATGGCTACACCTTC.

This chain joins TRBV27 and TRBJ2-5, with D tentatively TRBD2 (5 bases). V was shortened by 3 bases and J by 7 bases, with 6 bases between the two germline ends. The CDR3 has 11 amino acids. Germline V gene data show CDR1 as MNHEY and CDR2 as SMNVEV (reference sequence). The CDR3 DNA reads as TGTGCCAGCAGTTTCGGAGGGACCCAGTACTTC. Protein product: CASSFGGTQYF.

This clone was found many times. The chain couples TRBV30 to TRBJ1-6; D is unresolved. Germline V gene sequence: CDR1 GTSNPN, CDR2 SVGIG (reference sequence). CDR3 size: 11 residues. V lost 0 bases and J 16 bases, leaving 10 bases between the germline ends. The CDR3 region has the DNA TGTGCCTGGAGTGTAGGCAGGATTCTCCACTTT. This sequence encodes CAWSVGRILHF.

A single count supports this clone. This chain connects TRBV3-1 (or the pseudogene TRBV3-2) to TRBJ2-1, with D maybe TRBD1 (5 bases). The CDR3 spans 15 residues. V lost 0 bases and J 1 base, leaving 7 bases between the germline ends. CDR1 and CDR2 (germline): LGHDT, YNNKEL (reference sequence). CDR3 in amino acids: CASSQDSGSYNEQFF. Here the CDR3 DNA reads TGTGCCAGCAGCCAAGATTCAGGGTCCTACAATGAGCAGTTCTTC.